This passage covers 29 T cell receptor beta chains from one sample sequenced in a study of cytomegalovirus exposure and HLA in healthy donors. It was with 60 Vbeta and 13 Jbeta primers that the PCR ran. Some clones are missing from TCRdb's copy, which holds only in-frame ones; the method was immunoSEQ multiplex PCR. The sample yields some 120,000 clones, about 68% seen once. The sample was PBMCs. These TCRs come from a middle-aged man in good health and CMV-seropositive.

The gene calls are TRBV7-6 and TRBJ2-7; 11 bases are a match to TRBD2. Trimming removed 3 bases from V and 5 bases from J; junction bases left unmatched: 12. Germline V gene data show CDR1 as SGHVS and CDR2 as FNYEAQ. The CDR3 runs 17 residues. CDR3 sequence: CASSFYSSSGRRNEQYF. In DNA form, the CDR3 reads TGTGCCAGCAGCTTTTACAGTTCTAGCGGGAGGCGCAACGAGCAGTACTTC.

The table lists this clone with a few counts. CDR3 in amino acids: CASSSETSGGPETQYF. As DNA, the CDR3 is TGTGCCAGCAGCTCCGAGACTAGCGGGGGGCCAGAGACCCAGTACTTC. This chain connects TRBV11-3 to TRBJ2-5, with TRBD2 matching 13 bases. The CDR3 length is 16 residues. The V gene end was trimmed by 4 bases and the J gene end by 4 bases; junction bases not matched to a gene: 6. The germline gives CDR1 SGHNT, CDR2 YENEEA.

There are a few counts of this clone. The V gene is TRBV5-8, the J gene TRBJ2-5, with a weak D call TRBD2 (5 bases). The CDR3 has 14 residues. Per germline, CDR1 SGHTS and CDR2 YDEGEE. V lost 2 bases and J 7 bases, leaving 15 bases between the germline ends. This CDR3 reads CASSFRGQGGTQYF. DNA of the CDR3: TGTGCCAGCAGCTTCCGTGGGCAAGGAGGGACCCAGTACTTC.

This chain links TRBV5-4 with TRBJ2-1, with D maybe TRBD2 (5 bases). Per the germline V gene, CDR1 is SGHNT and CDR2 is YYREEE (reference sequence). CDR3 length: 14 residues. V lost 3 bases and J 8 bases, leaving 15 bases between the germline ends. The CDR3 here is CASSSLDYNDEQFF. CDR3 in DNA: TGTGCCAGCAGCTCGCTCGACTATAACGATGAGCAGTTCTTC. Full variable domain (outside the CDR3, taken from reference TRBV5-4 and TRBJ2-1): ETGVTQSPTHLIKTRGQQVTLRCSSQSGHNTVSWYQQALGQGPQFIFQYYREEENGRGNFPPRFSGLQFPNYSSELNVNALELDDSALYLCASSSLDYNDEQFFGPGTRLTVL.

The chain joins TRBV29-1 to TRBJ1-2, with a weak D call TRBD1 (6 bases). The V end lost 4 bases, the J end lost 0 bases, and 18 bases lay between the germline ends. This CDR3 comprises 16 residues. Germline V lookup: CDR1 SQVTM, CDR2 ANQGSEA. This CDR3 is CSVAGTPATTNYGYTF. The CDR3 nucleotides are TGCAGCGTTGCCGGGACACCAGCTACAACTAACTATGGCTACACCTTC.

This chain joins TRBV5-1 and TRBJ1-1; the D is unclear. V shed 2 bases and J shed 0 bases, with 11 bases lying between them. The germline V gene has CDR1 SGHRS and CDR2 YFSETQ. This CDR3 spans 15 amino acids. The CDR3 nucleotides read TGCGCCAGCAGCTTTAACAGTGACATGAACACTGAAGCTTTCTTT. It encodes CASSFNSDMNTEAFF.

The rearrangement joins TRBV4-2 to TRBJ2-7; perhaps TRBD2 as D (5 bases). This CDR3 region has 15 residues. The V gene's germline CDR1 is LGHNA and CDR2 YNFKEQ. Trimming took off 0 bases at V and 4 bases at J, with 13 bases between the two ends. The CDR3 reads CASSQDTGSQYEQYF. For the CDR3, the DNA is TGTGCCAGCAGCCAAGATACGGGATCCCAATACGAGCAGTACTTC.

This clone was picked up a small number of times. The chain couples TRBV25-1 to TRBJ2-7; D uncertain. The CDR3 length is 11 residues. Germline CDR1 and CDR2: MGHDK and SYGVNS. V lost 5 bases and J lost 3, with 5 bases in between. The CDR3 sequence is CASSTNYEQYF. The CDR3 nucleotides read TGTGCCAGCAGTACTAACTACGAGCAGTACTTC.

For the CDR3, the DNA is TGTGCCAGCAGCTTAGGCGGGATGCCTGGAAACACCATATATTTT. It translates to CASSLGGMPGNTIYF. The rearrangement links TRBV11-3 to TRBJ1-3; D uncertain. The CDR3 is 15 amino acids. The germline gives CDR1 SGHNT, CDR2 YENEEA. Trimming shortened V by 1 base and J by 2 bases, and 9 bases separated the two germline ends.

This clone came up once. V and J are TRBV2 and TRBJ2-7; a possible D gene is TRBD1 (5 bases). This CDR3 spans 13 amino acids. Germline-derived CDR1 and CDR2 are SNHLY and FYNNEI. V lost 6 bases and J lost 5, with 14 bases in between. The CDR3 DNA sequence: TGTGCCAGCAGCCTAGGGGTTTCCAACGAGCAGTACTTC. This sequence encodes CASSLGVSNEQYF.

The chain couples TRBV6-6 to TRBJ2-5; 10 nucleotides line up with TRBD1. The CDR3 sequence is 14 residues long. Germline V gene lookup returns CDR1 MNHNY and CDR2 SVGAGI (reference sequence). V shed 5 bases and J 4 bases; nucleotides not matched to a gene: 4. CDR3 sequence (DNA): TGTGCCAGCAGTGACCGGGACAGGGGAGAGACCCAGTACTTC. The encoded protein is CASSDRDRGETQYF.

The chain recombines TRBV27 with TRBJ2-2, with 10 positions matching TRBD1. This CDR3 is built from 16 residues. Trimming took 1 base from V and 3 from J; bases not matched to a gene: 2. CDR1 MNHEY and CDR2 SMNVEV come from the germline V gene (reference sequence). The CDR3 is CASSLWGQGYTGELFF. As DNA, the CDR3 is TGTGCCAGCAGTTTATGGGGACAGGGGTACACCGGGGAGCTGTTTTTT.

This chain links TRBV6-1 with TRBJ2-1; possibly TRBD1 for D (6 bases). The V and J ends lost 4 bases and 8 bases respectively, with 15 bases between them. This CDR3 spans 14 amino acids. The germline V gene has CDR1 MNHNS and CDR2 SASEGT. The CDR3 loop reads CASSGFIRGDEQFF. CDR3 nucleotide sequence: TGTGCCAGCAGTGGATTCATCAGGGGCGATGAGCAGTTCTTC.

For the CDR3, the DNA is TGTGCCATCAGTGAGGAGGGAGCGGGGAATCTGGATGAGCAGTTCTTC. It encodes CAISEEGAGNLDEQFF. This chain connects TRBV10-3 to TRBJ2-1; TRBD2 aligns across 7 bases. The trim removed 2 bases at V and 8 bases at J, leaving 12 bases unmatched. The CDR3 totals 16 residues. Looked up from germline, CDR1 is ENHRY and CDR2 is SYGVKD.

V and J are TRBV7-2 and TRBJ2-2, with D uncertain. Trimming left V 1 base short and J 3 bases short, with 12 bases between. The CDR3 has 16 residues. From germline, CDR1 is SGHTA and CDR2 FQGNSA. The DNA for the CDR3 is TGTGCCAGCAGCTTAGACTCTGGTTTGGACACCGGGGAGCTGTTTTTT. Translating it yields CASSLDSGLDTGELFF.

This chain links TRBV2 with TRBJ2-2; 7 nucleotides align to TRBD2. The CDR3 runs to 15 residues. In germline, CDR1 is SNHLY, CDR2 FYNNEI. Losses at the gene ends were 7 bases for V and 0 bases for J; bases not matched to a gene: 5. The CDR3 DNA reads TGTGCCAGCACCGCGGGGGTCGCGAACACCGGGGAGCTGTTTTTT. This codes for CASTAGVANTGELFF.

This chain joins TRBV29-1 and TRBJ2-7, with 7 bases identical to TRBD1. V trimming: 6 bases; J trimming: 2 bases; junction bases outside the gene matches: 16. Germline V gives CDR1 SQVTM, CDR2 ANQGSEA. This CDR3 contains 16 residues. This CDR3 is CSVPGEPGQYTYEQYF. DNA for the CDR3: TGCAGCGTGCCAGGCGAACCGGGACAGTACACCTACGAGCAGTACTTC.

The chain employs TRBV4-1 and TRBJ1-6; 7 positions agree with TRBD1. V lost 2 bases to trimming and J lost 5 bases; unmatched junction nucleotides: 15. The germline V gene encodes CDR1 MGHRA and CDR2 YSYEKL. This CDR3 spans 19 amino acids. This CDR3 is CASSQHDQIGTANNSPLHF. CDR3 nucleotide sequence: TGCGCCAGCAGCCAACACGACCAGATTGGGACAGCCAATAATTCACCCCTCCACTTT.

The chain uses TRBV9 and TRBJ2-7; TRBD2 aligns across 12 bases. The J segment lost 5 bases and the V segment lost 0 bases, leaving 6 bases of the junction unmatched. The CDR3 runs 16 residues. Germline V gene lookup returns CDR1 SGDLS and CDR2 YYNGEE. The CDR3 protein is CASSVGLAGGPNEQYF. As DNA, the CDR3 is TGTGCCAGCAGCGTAGGCCTAGCGGGAGGGCCCAACGAGCAGTACTTC. The full variable domain, its missing parts supplied by reference TRBV9 and TRBJ2-7, is DSGVTQTPKHLITATGQRVTLRCSPRSGDLSVYWYQQSLDQGLQFLIQYYNGEERAKGNILERFSAQQFPDLHSELNLSSLELGDSALYFCASSVGLAGGPNEQYFGPGTRLTVT.

This clone was observed a few times. This chain uses TRBV5-1 with TRBJ2-7; D gene unclear. CDR1 is SGHRS and CDR2 is YFSETQ in the germline V gene. This CDR3 has 13 amino acids. Trimming stripped 0 bases from V and 6 bases from J, with 10 bases between. CDR3 region: CASSLGLIREQYF. CDR3 nucleotides: TGCGCCAGCAGCTTGGGACTCATTCGCGAGCAGTACTTC.

This clone was found a few times. The gene calls are TRBV6-4 and TRBJ1-4; no firm D call. CDR1 is MRHNA and CDR2 is SNTAGT in the germline V gene. The CDR3 runs to 15 residues. V was shortened by 3 bases and J by 5 bases, with 13 bases between the two germline ends. CDR3 DNA sequence: TGTGCCAGCAGTGAGAGTTTACGCCAAAATGAAAAACTGTTTTTT. Amino acid sequence: CASSESLRQNEKLFF.

Points on this clone: The junction and the germline gene differ at one end; a read error may be behind it. This chain links TRBV18 with TRBJ2-7; D perhaps matches TRBD1 (6 bases). There are 14 residues in the CDR3. Germline CDR1 is KGHSH and CDR2 is LQKENI. For the CDR3, the DNA is TGTGCCAGCTCACCTTCGACAGGCTCCCACGAGCAGTACTTC. Its protein is CASSPSTGSHEQYF.

The rearrangement links TRBV5-1 to TRBJ2-5; 8 nucleotides line up with TRBD2. V lost 5 bases and J lost 5; bases outside the gene matches: 5. The CDR3 covers 13 residues. The germline CDR1 and CDR2 sequences are SGHRS and YFSETQ. The CDR3 reads CASRSGGRETQYF. The DNA of the CDR3 is TGCGCCAGCAGAAGCGGGGGTAGGGAGACCCAGTACTTC.

The chain joins TRBV9 to TRBJ1-3; tentative D call: TRBD1 (5 bases). There are 11 residues in the CDR3. Germline values: CDR1 SGDLS, CDR2 YYNGEE. Trimming took 6 bases from V and 4 from J, leaving 5 bases between them. CDR3 DNA: TGTGCCAGCACAGGGGGAAACACCATATATTTT. The encoded protein is CASTGGNTIYF.

The count of this clone is one. The rearrangement joins TRBV28 to TRBJ1-2, with D perhaps matching TRBD1 (6 bases). The V gene lost 7 bases and the J gene lost 5 bases, with 17 bases spanning the gap. The germline V gene has CDR1 MDHEN and CDR2 SYDVKM. This CDR3 spans 14 amino acids. CDR3 in DNA: TGTGCCAGCACCCTGGACAGTAGGGGGTATGGCTACACCTTC. It translates to CASTLDSRGYGYTF.

The rearrangement joins TRBV10-3 to TRBJ2-6, with 7 nucleotides matching TRBD2. This CDR3 contains 15 residues. CDR1 ENHRY and CDR2 SYGVKD come from the germline V gene. The junction had 6 bases not matched to a gene; V was cut back by 8 bases and J by 2 bases. CDR3 nucleotide sequence: TGTGCCATCCAGCGGGGATTAACTGGGGCCAACGTCCTGACTTTC. It specifies CAIQRGLTGANVLTF.

This rearrangement joins TRBV6-1 to TRBJ1-1, with D maybe TRBD1 (5 bases). Trimming removed 4 bases from V and 0 bases from J, with 6 bases in between. The CDR3 is 13 amino acids. The germline V gene has CDR1 MNHNS and CDR2 SASEGT. The CDR3 region is CASSGTLNTEAFF. The CDR3 DNA reads TGTGCCAGCAGTGGGACACTGAACACTGAAGCTTTCTTT.

This clone was counted a single time. The chain employs TRBV7-2 and TRBJ2-5, with 12 bases aligning to TRBD1. There are 14 residues in the CDR3. The trim removed 5 bases at V and 4 bases at J, leaving 2 bases unmatched. Germline loops: CDR1 SGHTA, CDR2 FQGNSA. The CDR3 sequence: CASSRDRGRETQYF. Written as DNA, the CDR3 is TGTGCCAGCAGCCGGGACAGGGGGCGAGAGACCCAGTACTTC. The whole variable domain, filled in from reference TRBV7-2 and TRBJ2-5, reads GAGVSQSPSNKVTEKGKDVELRCDPISGHTALYWYRQSLGQGLEFLIYFQGNSAPDKSGLPSDRFSAERTGGSVSTLTIQRTQQEDSAVYLCASSRDRGRETQYFGPGTRLLVL.

In its sample, this clone was seen a few times. The chain links TRBV5-1 to TRBJ1-1; 7 bases are shared with TRBD1. In germline, CDR1 is SGHRS, CDR2 YFSETQ. The J segment lost 0 bases and the V segment lost 0 bases, leaving 5 bases of the junction unmatched. This CDR3 is built from 16 residues. The CDR3 DNA reads as TGCGCCAGCAGCTTGGGAGGGACAGTGATGAACACTGAAGCTTTCTTT. Protein product: CASSLGGTVMNTEAFF.